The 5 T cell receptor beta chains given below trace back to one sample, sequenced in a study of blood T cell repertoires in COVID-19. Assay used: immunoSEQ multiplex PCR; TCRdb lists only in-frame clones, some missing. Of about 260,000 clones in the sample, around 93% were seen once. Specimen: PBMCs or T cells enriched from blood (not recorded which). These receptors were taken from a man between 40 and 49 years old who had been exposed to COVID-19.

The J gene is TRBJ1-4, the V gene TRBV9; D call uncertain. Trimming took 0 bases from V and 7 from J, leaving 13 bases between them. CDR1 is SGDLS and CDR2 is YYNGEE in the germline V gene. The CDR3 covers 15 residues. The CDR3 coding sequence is TGTGCCAGCAGCGTAGAGGGAGCGAAGGGTGAAAAACTGTTTTTT. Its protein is CASSVEGAKGEKLFF.

CDR3: CASSLLGQGAKAFF. The CDR3, as DNA: TGTGCCAGCAGCCTCTTAGGACAGGGGGCCAAGGCTTTCTTT. The chain joins TRBV9 to TRBJ1-1; 11 positions agree with TRBD1. This CDR3 is built from 14 residues. The ends lost 4 bases at V and 11 bases at J; junction bases unmatched: 10. The germline V gene has CDR1 SGDLS and CDR2 YYNGEE. Using reference TRBV9 and TRBJ1-1 for the parts outside the CDR3, the full variable domain is DSGVTQTPKHLITATGQRVTLRCSPRSGDLSVYWYQQSLDQGLQFLIQYYNGEERAKGNILERFSAQQFPDLHSELNLSSLELGDSALYFCASSLLGQGAKAFFGQGTRLTVV.

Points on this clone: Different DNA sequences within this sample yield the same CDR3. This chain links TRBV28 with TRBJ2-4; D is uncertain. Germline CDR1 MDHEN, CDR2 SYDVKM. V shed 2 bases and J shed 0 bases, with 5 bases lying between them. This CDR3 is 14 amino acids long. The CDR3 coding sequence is TGTGCCAGCAGTTTAGGGCTAGCCAAAAACATTCAGTACTTC. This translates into CASSLGLAKNIQYF.

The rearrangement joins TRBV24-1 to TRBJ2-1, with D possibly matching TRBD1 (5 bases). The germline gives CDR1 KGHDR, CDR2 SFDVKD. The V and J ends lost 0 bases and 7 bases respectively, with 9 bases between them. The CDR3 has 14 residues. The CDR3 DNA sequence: TGTGCCACCAGTGATTTGCAGGGCAGGAATGAGCAGTTCTTC. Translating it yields CATSDLQGRNEQFF.

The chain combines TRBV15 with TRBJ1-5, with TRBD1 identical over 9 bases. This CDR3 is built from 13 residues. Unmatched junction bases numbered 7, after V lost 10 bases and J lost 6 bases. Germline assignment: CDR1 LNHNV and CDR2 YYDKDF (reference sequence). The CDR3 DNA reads TGTGCCAGCGAGACAGGGGGAGGTCAGCCCCAGCATTTT. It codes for CASETGGGQPQHF. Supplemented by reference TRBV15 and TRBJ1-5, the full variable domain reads DAMVIQNPRYQVTQFGKPVTLSCSQTLNHNVMYWYQQKSSQAPKLLFHYYDKDFNNEADTPDNFQSRRPNTSFCFLDIRSPGLGDTAMYLCASETGGGQPQHFGDGTRLSIL.